Following are 5 T cell receptor beta chains from one sample sequenced in a study of patients and donors after allogeneic stem cell transplantation. Each CDR3 protein gets one entry after TCRdb re-called the RT-PCR reads with MiXCR. The sample carries 87,000 or so distinct CDR3 sequences, 5% recorded once. Input material: blood, either unsorted or a sorted T cell fraction (not recorded which). The receptors originated from a human donor who was either an allogeneic HSCT recipient or a stem cell or donor lymphocyte infusion donor (not recorded which). It is not recorded whose cells these are; they may come from a transplant donor.

This clonotype came up a few times. The chain is built from TRBV27 and TRBJ2-1; 7 nucleotides align to TRBD2. V dropped 5 bases and J dropped 3; count of bases not matched to a gene: 16. This CDR3 region has 18 residues. The germline V gene encodes CDR1 MNHEY and CDR2 SMNVEV (reference sequence). This CDR3 reads CASSGRGRAEVNYNEQFF. In DNA, the CDR3 is TGTGCCAGCAGTGGCAGAGGGAGGGCCGAGGTGAACTACAATGAGCAGTTCTTC.

This clonotype was seen ten or more times. The chain recombines TRBV7-2 with TRBJ1-5; 7 nucleotides line up with TRBD1. Germline lookup yields CDR1 SGHTA and CDR2 FQGNSA. CDR3 length equals 14 residues. V shed 3 bases, J shed 5 bases, and the junction held 4 bases outside the gene matches. CDR3 sequence: CASSFAGTDQPQHF. The CDR3 DNA reads TGTGCCAGCAGCTTTGCCGGGACAGATCAGCCCCAGCATTTT.

CDR3 residues: CASTFSVVGTDTQYF. The DNA of the CDR3 is TGTGCCAGCACATTCTCCGTGGTGGGCACAGATACGCAGTATTTT. The chain has TRBV12-3 or TRBV12-4 and TRBJ2-3; no clear D gene. The germline V and J ends were trimmed by 7 bases and 1 base, with 15 bases remaining between them. The CDR3 is made up of 15 amino acids.

This clonotype came up many times. The genes are TRBV6-2 or TRBV6-3 and TRBJ2-4; TRBD2 might be the D (6 bases). V was clipped by 5 bases and J by 9 bases, with 17 bases between them. This CDR3 is 14 amino acids long. The germline V gene has CDR1 MNHEY and CDR2 SVGEGT. The CDR3 sequence: CASSPAPTSTIQYF. In nucleotides, the CDR3 is TGTGCCAGCAGTCCTGCCCCAACTAGCACCATTCAGTACTTC.

This clonotype was picked up many times. The gene calls are TRBV11-2 and TRBJ2-1; 8 nucleotides line up with TRBD1. The CDR3 has 15 residues. V was pared by 7 bases and J by 2 bases, with 7 bases of the junction left unmatched. Germline V gene sequence: CDR1 SGHAT, CDR2 FQNNGV. The CDR3 coding sequence is TGTGCCAGCACCGCGGGACAGGAGCCCTACAATGAGCAGTTCTTC. It encodes CASTAGQEPYNEQFF.